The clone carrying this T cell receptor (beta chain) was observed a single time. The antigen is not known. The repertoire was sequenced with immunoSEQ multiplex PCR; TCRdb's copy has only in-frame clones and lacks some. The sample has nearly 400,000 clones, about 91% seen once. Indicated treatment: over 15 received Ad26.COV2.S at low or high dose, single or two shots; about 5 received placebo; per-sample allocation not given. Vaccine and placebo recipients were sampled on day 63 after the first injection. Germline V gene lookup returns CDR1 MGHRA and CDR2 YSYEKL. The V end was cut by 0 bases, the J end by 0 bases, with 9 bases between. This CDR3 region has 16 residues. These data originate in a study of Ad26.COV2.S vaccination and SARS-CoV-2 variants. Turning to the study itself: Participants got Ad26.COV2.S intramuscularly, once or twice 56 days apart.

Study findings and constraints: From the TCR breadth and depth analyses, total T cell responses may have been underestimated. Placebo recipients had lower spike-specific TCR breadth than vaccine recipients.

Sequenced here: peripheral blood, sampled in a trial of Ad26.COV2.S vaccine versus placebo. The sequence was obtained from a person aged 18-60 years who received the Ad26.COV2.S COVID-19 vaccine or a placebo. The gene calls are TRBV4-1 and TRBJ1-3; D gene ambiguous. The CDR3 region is CASSQEPAGSGNTIYF. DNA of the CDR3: TGCGCCAGCAGCCAAGAACCCGCGGGCTCTGGAAACACCATATATTTT.